These 31 T cell receptor beta chains were all obtained from the same sample, sequenced in a study. From the RT-PCR reads, TCRdb called clonotypes with MiXCR, one entry per CDR3 protein. Among around 700,000 distinct CDR3 sequences listed, 11% to 15% were seen once. What was sequenced was memory CD4+ T cells from blood. These TCRs come from a female donor in good health, serving as a healthy control.

The CDR3 DNA reads TGCAGTGCTTTTGGGACTAGCGGGGCCACCTCCTACGAGCAGTACTTC. It encodes CSAFGTSGATSYEQYF. The V call is TRBV20-1, the J call TRBJ2-7, with 13 bases that match TRBD2. The CDR3 has 16 amino acids. Germline V lookup: CDR1 DFQATT, CDR2 SNEGSKA (reference sequence). V shed 5 bases, J shed 0 bases, and the junction held 7 bases outside the gene matches.

This clonotype was picked up many times. The chain has TRBV7-2 and TRBJ2-5; D gene ambiguous. Germline CDR1 reads SGHTA; CDR2 reads FQGNSA. Trimming stripped 6 bases from V and 1 base from J, with 12 bases between. CDR3 length equals 14 residues. Here the CDR3 reads CASRTRQTQETQYF. In DNA form, the CDR3 reads TGTGCCAGCAGGACCCGTCAGACCCAAGAGACCCAGTACTTC.

Only a few counts were recorded for this clonotype. This rearrangement joins TRBV7-8 to TRBJ2-2; D is undetermined. The length of the CDR3 is 16 residues. Germline values: CDR1 SGHVS, CDR2 FQNEAQ. Trimming removed 1 base from V and 1 base from J, with 10 bases in between. This CDR3 is CASSLVSPENTGELFF. The CDR3 nucleotides read TGTGCCAGCAGCTTAGTATCGCCAGAGAACACCGGGGAGCTGTTTTTT. Full variable domain (outside the CDR3, taken from reference TRBV7-8 and TRBJ2-2): GAGVSQSPRYKVAKRGQDVALRCDPISGHVSLFWYQQALGQGPEFLTYFQNEAQLDKSGLPSDRFFAERPEGSVSTLKIQRTQQEDSAVYLCASSLVSPENTGELFFGEGSRLTVL.

This clonotype was seen at least ten times. CDR3 sequence (DNA): TGTGCCAGCAGTTGGGGCAGGAACTCTGAAAAACTGTTTTTT. Translated: CASSWGRNSEKLFF. The rearrangement links TRBV12-3 or TRBV12-4 to TRBJ1-4; D may be TRBD1 (5 bases). The CDR3 consists of 14 residues. V shed 4 bases and J shed 7 bases, with 13 bases lying between them.

This clonotype appeared a few times. The CDR3 is CSAPSSGKNDGELFF. Written as DNA, the CDR3 is TGCAGTGCCCCCAGCTCCGGGAAGAATGACGGGGAGCTGTTTTTT. The chain combines TRBV20-1 with TRBJ2-2; perhaps TRBD2 as D (5 bases). The CDR3 extends over 15 amino acids. The V gene's germline CDR1 is DFQATT and CDR2 SNEGSKA (reference sequence). V was trimmed by 6 bases and J by 7 bases, leaving 21 bases between them.

This chain uses TRBV28 with TRBJ2-7; 9 bases align to TRBD1. The CDR3 is made up of 16 amino acids. The germline V gene has CDR1 MDHEN and CDR2 SYDVKM. V lost 6 bases, J lost 7 bases, and 16 bases stayed unmatched. DNA of the CDR3: TGTGCCAGCAGCTTGAATCGACAGGGGGAACGTGAAGAGCAGTACTTC. It encodes CASSLNRQGEREEQYF.

At least ten counts were recorded for this clonotype. This rearrangement joins TRBV6-5 to TRBJ1-2; unclear D gene. The CDR3 sequence is 17 residues long. The germline CDR1 and CDR2 sequences are MNHEY and SVGAGI. Trimming shortened V by 0 bases and J by 2 bases, and 16 bases separated the two germline ends. The chain's CDR3 is CASSYSKIPLGNYGYTF. The CDR3 bases are TGTGCCAGCAGTTACTCGAAGATACCTTTGGGCAACTATGGCTACACCTTC.

Many counts were recorded for this clonotype. This sequence joins TRBV20-1 and TRBJ2-5; TRBD2 matches 9 bases. The CDR3 is 14 residues long. Germline assignment: CDR1 DFQATT and CDR2 SNEGSKA (reference sequence). The ends lost 6 bases at V and 1 base at J; junction bases unmatched: 6. The CDR3 loop is CSASGGSGQETQYF. The CDR3 DNA reads TGCAGTGCGAGCGGGGGGAGTGGCCAAGAGACCCAGTACTTC.

This clonotype has only a few counts. The rearrangement joins TRBV4-3 to TRBJ2-1; TRBD2 matches 10 bases. The CDR3 runs 16 residues. Germline CDR1 LGHNA, CDR2 YSLEER. V shed 0 bases and J 9 bases; nucleotides not matched to a gene: 8. CDR3 protein: CASSQESGRAGGEQFF. The CDR3 region has the DNA TGCGCCAGCAGCCAAGAGAGCGGGAGGGCCGGGGGTGAGCAGTTCTTC.

V gene TRBV20-1 combines with J gene TRBJ2-1; 11 nucleotides agree with TRBD2. The length of the CDR3 is 15 residues. The trim removed 6 bases at V and 6 bases at J, leaving 10 bases unmatched. Germline lookup yields CDR1 DFQATT and CDR2 SNEGSKA (reference sequence). CDR3 loop: CSAQDPTSGSNEQFF. The CDR3 nucleotides are TGCAGTGCGCAGGACCCCACTAGCGGGAGCAATGAGCAGTTCTTC.

This clonotype has a count of ten or more. A junction boundary mismatches the germline segment, possibly from a read error. This chain joins TRBV5-1 and TRBJ1-1; perhaps TRBD1 as D (6 bases). Germline values: CDR1 SGHRS, CDR2 YFSETQ. The CDR3 is 13 residues long. The CDR3 sequence is CASSPGQNTEAFF. The CDR3 coding sequence is TGTGCCAGCTCACCGGGACAGAACACTGAAGCTTTCTTT.

The V gene is TRBV7-2, the J gene TRBJ1-4, with D possibly being TRBD1 (5 bases). Germline V gives CDR1 SGHTA, CDR2 FQGNSA. This CDR3 spans 15 amino acids. Deletions cut 6 bases from V and 5 bases from J, with 16 bases between. CDR3 protein: CASSRGSGRNEKLFF. The CDR3 bases are TGTGCCAGCAGTCGGGGCTCGGGACGGAATGAAAAACTGTTTTTT.

The gene calls are TRBV5-6 and TRBJ1-2; D might be TRBD1 (5 bases). This CDR3 comprises 15 residues. Trimming removed 0 bases from V and 4 bases from J, with 13 bases in between. Germline V gene data show CDR1 as SGHDT and CDR2 as YYEEEE. The CDR3 here is CASSLGGRGPYGYTF. CDR3 sequence (DNA): TGTGCCAGCAGCTTGGGGGGACGTGGTCCCTATGGCTACACCTTC.

This clonotype turned up a few times. The chain joins TRBV24-1 to TRBJ2-2; no clear D gene. V dropped 3 bases and J dropped 6 bases, with 10 bases sitting between them. This CDR3 has 14 residues. CDR1 KGHDR and CDR2 SFDVKD come from the germline V gene. In nucleotides, the CDR3 is TGTGCCACCAGTGATCCGTTGGTGGCCGGGGAGCTGTTTTTT. Translation: CATSDPLVAGELFF.

This clonotype was observed a handful of times. The chain uses TRBV28 and TRBJ2-3; tentatively, D is TRBD1 (7 bases). Germline V gene lookup returns CDR1 MDHEN and CDR2 SYDVKM. This CDR3 comprises 17 residues. Deletions cut 3 bases from V and 4 bases from J, with 20 bases between. The CDR3 loop is CASSFREGARDSDTQYF. As DNA, the CDR3 is TGTGCCAGCAGTTTCAGAGAGGGGGCGCGGGACTCAGATACGCAGTATTTT.

This clonotype was found a few times. The V and J genes are TRBV27 and TRBJ1-2; 9 bases match TRBD1. Unmatched junction bases numbered 9, after V lost 2 bases and J lost 8 bases. The germline V gene encodes CDR1 MNHEY and CDR2 SMNVEV (reference sequence). CDR3 size: 15 residues. This CDR3 is CASSLRPGQGLGYTF. The CDR3 DNA sequence: TGTGCCAGCAGTTTAAGGCCGGGACAGGGTTTGGGCTACACCTTC.

This clonotype appeared a few times. The chain combines TRBV6-6 with TRBJ1-1; no definite D call. Trimming shortened V by 6 bases and J by 4 bases, and 12 bases separated the two germline ends. The CDR3 spans 13 residues. Germline assignment: CDR1 MNHNY and CDR2 SVGAGI (reference sequence). CDR3 sequence reads: CASSSPEATEAFF. The CDR3 bases are TGTGCCAGCAGCAGTCCCGAAGCCACTGAAGCTTTCTTT.

This clonotype was observed at least ten times. The chain has TRBV6-1 and TRBJ2-3, with 10 bases aligning to TRBD2. From germline, CDR1 is MNHNS and CDR2 SASEGT. The CDR3 extends over 15 amino acids. The trim removed 7 bases at V and 2 bases at J, leaving 6 bases unmatched. This CDR3 is CASNPTSGITDTQYF. CDR3 bases: TGTGCCAGCAACCCAACTAGCGGGATCACAGATACGCAGTATTTT.

The CDR3 nucleotides are TGTGCCACCAGTGATTTGCAGGGTCAGGGGGTCCGAGAGACCCAGTACTTC. This gives the protein CATSDLQGQGVRETQYF. The chain has TRBV24-1 and TRBJ2-5; TRBD1 matches 7 bases. This CDR3 has 17 amino acids. The germline V gene encodes CDR1 KGHDR and CDR2 SFDVKD. After removal of 0 bases from V and 4 bases from J, the junction contained 10 bases not matched to a gene.

The V and J genes are TRBV12-3 or TRBV12-4 and TRBJ2-3; tentative D call: TRBD1 (6 bases). Trimming stripped 6 bases from V and 6 bases from J, with 19 bases between. The CDR3 runs to 15 residues. The CDR3 DNA reads as TGTGCCAGCAGCGCCCTAGGGACAAACGGGGATACGCAGTATTTT. Protein product: CASSALGTNGDTQYF.

This chain links TRBV5-1 with TRBJ1-5, with 7 bases fitting TRBD1. V lost 4 bases, J lost 8 bases, and 9 bases stayed unmatched. The CDR3 is 14 residues long. CDR1 and CDR2 from the germline V gene are SGHRS and YFSETQ. The CDR3 coding sequence is TGCGCCAGCAGCCAAGGGACAGCTAATGAGCCCCAGCATTTT. It specifies CASSQGTANEPQHF.

This clonotype was observed at least ten times. The chain links TRBV29-1 to TRBJ2-2, with no clear D. Per germline, CDR1 SQVTM and CDR2 ANQGSEA. Trimming took off 4 bases at V and 1 base at J, with 10 bases between the two ends. This CDR3 has 14 residues. The CDR3 region is CSVAELWNTGELFF. DNA of the CDR3: TGCAGCGTTGCCGAACTGTGGAACACCGGGGAGCTGTTTTTT.

This chain joins TRBV7-2 and TRBJ1-2, with D possibly being TRBD1 (5 bases). Germline V lookup: CDR1 SGHTA, CDR2 FQGNSA. The CDR3 spans 15 residues. V was clipped by 4 bases and J by 1 base, with 13 bases between them. Here the CDR3 DNA reads TGTGCCAGCAGCTCAAGACAGCTCCTTAACTATGGCTACACCTTC. Protein: CASSSRQLLNYGYTF.

V gene TRBV5-6 combines with J gene TRBJ1-5; TRBD1 agrees at 9 bases. Germline V CDR1 and CDR2: SGHDT, YYEEEE. The trim removed 2 bases at V and 5 bases at J, leaving 14 bases unmatched. This CDR3 comprises 18 residues. The CDR3 region is CASSLGTGLATMDQPQHF. The CDR3 bases are TGTGCCAGCAGCTTAGGGACAGGGCTAGCTACAATGGATCAGCCCCAGCATTTT.

There are many counts of this clonotype. This chain joins TRBV5-1 and TRBJ2-2, with 7 positions matching TRBD1. Trimming removed 9 bases from V and 5 bases from J; junction bases left unmatched: 10. This CDR3 region has 14 residues. Germline CDR1 is SGHRS and CDR2 is YFSETQ. CDR3 sequence (DNA): TGCGCCACTCAGGAAGGGGGCGCAACCGGGGAGCTGTTTTTT. This translates into CATQEGGATGELFF.

The sample holds many counts of this clonotype. The V gene is TRBV20-1, the J gene TRBJ2-7; 7 bases fit TRBD2. Germline V CDR1 and CDR2: DFQATT, SNEGSKA (reference sequence). The CDR3 runs 10 residues. J was trimmed by 6 bases and V by 6 bases; bases with no gene match: 2. CDR3 region: CSAGGTEQYF. The DNA for the CDR3 is TGCAGTGCCGGGGGGACCGAGCAGTACTTC.

This clonotype was observed at least ten times. This rearrangement joins TRBV4-2 to TRBJ2-1; TRBD2 agrees at 8 bases. V lost 1 base, J lost 2 bases, and 1 base stayed unmatched. Germline-derived CDR1 and CDR2 are LGHNA and YNFKEQ. CDR3 length: 15 residues. The CDR3 sequence: CASSQAAGAYNEQFF. CDR3 DNA sequence: TGTGCCAGCAGCCAAGCAGCGGGAGCCTACAATGAGCAGTTCTTC.

J is TRBJ2-6 and V is TRBV12-3 or TRBV12-4; 15 bases match TRBD2. Trimming removed 2 bases from V and 2 bases from J; junction bases left unmatched: 4. This CDR3 has 19 amino acids. The CDR3 coding sequence is TGTGCCAGCAGTTTAAGGACTAGCGGGAGGGTGGCTGGGGCCAACGTCCTGACTTTC. Protein sequence: CASSLRTSGRVAGANVLTF.

This clonotype has more than one count but fewer than ten. The chain is built from TRBV9 and TRBJ1-6; 7 nucleotides line up with TRBD1. Trimming cost V 3 bases and J 5 bases; bases outside gene matches: 5. Per the germline V gene, CDR1 is SGDLS and CDR2 is YYNGEE. The CDR3 has 15 amino acids. CDR3 sequence reads: CASSGEGGDNSPLHF. In DNA form, the CDR3 reads TGTGCCAGCAGCGGGGAAGGGGGCGATAATTCACCCCTCCACTTT.

V and J are TRBV28 and TRBJ2-5, with 8 bases that match TRBD2. Germline loops: CDR1 MDHEN, CDR2 SYDVKM. The junction had 13 bases not matched to a gene; V was cut back by 6 bases and J by 4 bases. The CDR3 spans 16 residues. Here the CDR3 reads CASSRGGAGEGETQYF. In nucleotides, the CDR3 is TGTGCCAGCAGCCGGGGGGGGGCAGGGGAGGGAGAGACCCAGTACTTC.

In this sample, this clonotype turned up many times. This chain uses TRBV27 with TRBJ2-6, with TRBD1 matching over 7 bases. Germline CDR1 reads MNHEY; CDR2 reads SMNVEV (reference sequence). The CDR3 loop spans 15 amino acids. V shed 5 bases and J 3 bases; nucleotides not matched to a gene: 4. The CDR3 spells CASSPNRGGANVLTF. DNA for the CDR3: TGTGCCAGCAGTCCCAACAGGGGTGGGGCCAACGTCCTGACTTTC.